The T cell receptor (beta chain) described here comes from a study of T cell repertoires and HLA-DP antigens (dated by TCRdb to 2016 to 2019). For the wider study: Using HeLa cells transduced to present allogeneic HLA-DP, the study set up an in vitro model of CD4+ T cell alloreactivity. The two alloantigens modelled structurally similar versus dissimilar alloantigens, differing from self at one and nine to ten peptide-binding groove amino acids, respectively. The three donors, two male and one female, ranged from the 18-to-29 to the 60-to-69 age band. The investigation overall reported the following: Clones undetected before culture had an average cumulative frequency of roughly 34% against one allele versus about 46% against the other. Limitations included only a few donors, a non-physiological HeLa antigen-presenting system, and the use of total CD4+ responder cells. Separate analysis of naive and memory CD4+ repertoires was not performed.

The immunoSEQ multiplex PCR, with forward primers for 54 TRBV segments and reverse primers for 13 TRBJ segments, was used to amplify TCRB CDR3 regions. Cultured samples were sequenced at survey resolution, targeting fewer than 75,000 T cell genomes. Sequencing of the amplicons was done on an Illumina HiSeq System, giving 87 bp reads that spanned the CDR3. The original methods were these. PCR and sequencing errors in the reads were corrected, and alignment to IMGT reference sequences was used to define CDR3 regions. Synthetic template pools were used to estimate counts of templates and unique rearrangements. Clonality was computed as 1 minus Pielou's evenness. Richness was estimated with the Daley-Smith estimator. Repertoire overlap was measured with Morisita's index. Clones found in cultured samples but undetected in the pre-culture repertoire of the corresponding donor were defined as low-abundance clones. TCRdb stores this immuneACCESS table with in-frame sequences only. Part of the clones is absent; in the studies checked, under half of the shortfall reflects unresolved V genes, and no reason is known for the rest. The V and J calls and clone size were taken over from that table, and D and trimming were inferred from the DNA. The sample table contains 3,000 to 4,000 clones; only one count was recorded for around 80% of them. 20% to 25% of the sample comes from the top ten.

Of note for this clone: Base qualities are not recorded, but no much larger clone differs from it by a single base.

Following 15 days of expansion, the cultured CD4+ cells were restimulated for more than 20 h using HeLa cells that expressed the same allogeneic DPB1. HeLa stimulator cells were retrovirally transduced with HLA-DPA1/DPB1, HLA-DM, invariant chain and CD80 to act as antigen-presenting cells. Untouched CD4+ T cells were isolated from Ficoll-separated PBMC through negative selection with magnetic beads, and an average purity of around 98% was reached. CD4+ responders were cocultured with 100 Gy-irradiated HeLa cells at a 3:1 ratio in medium containing around 50 U/mL IL-2 and about 9.8% human AB serum. Untouched CD4+ T cells were isolated from Ficoll-separated PBMC with magnetic beads, reaching 95% to 98% purity with negligible CD8+ contamination. Peripheral blood mononuclear cells came from the buffy coats of a few healthy blood donors, who served as the study's donors. Each of the three donors was CMV seronegative. The DNeasy Blood & Tissue Kit was used to extract genomic DNA.

This TCR was recovered from a woman in her late teens or twenties in good health and CMV-seronegative. The sequenced sample was CD137- CD4+ T cells from cultured PBMCs.

The CDR3 sequence is CASSPRGGLNEQFF. The DNA sequence follows: TGTGCCAGCAGTCCCCGGGGAGGTCTAAATGAGCAGTTCTTC. The sequence joins TRBV6-4 to TRBJ2-1; perhaps TRBD2 is the D gene, with 6 bases matching. Including cysteine and phenylalanine, the CDR3 has 14 amino acids. The CDR3 DNA has 42 bases and is translated from base 1. The V and J ends are trimmed by 5 bases and 7 bases, leaving 15 bases between them. The germline V gene gives CDR1 as MRHNA and CDR2 as SNTAGT.